Listed below are T cell receptor beta chains from one sample, sequenced in a study of cytomegalovirus exposure and HLA in healthy donors. Profiling relied on immunoSEQ multiplex PCR, and the TCRdb table lists in-frame clones only, not all of them. The sample records around 100,000 clones, around 80% being singletons. The sequencing sample was made of PBMCs. Receptors were obtained from a woman aged 40 to 50 in good health and CMV-seronegative. The CDR3 runs from the conserved cysteine through the conserved F or W. Each record gives: J gene, V gene, clone size, D gene, CDR3 DNA, CDR3 protein. D genes are given only for firm matches. Size is stated for part of the rows, as once, few or many counts, or as a class when the clone is expanded.

TRBJ2-1 TRBV2 - - TGTGCCAGCAGTACGGACAGAACCACGGGTGAGCAGTTCTTC CASSTDRTTGEQFF
TRBJ2-1 TRBV5-1 - - TGCGCCAGCAGTTTGCTCCCCGCAGAGGGTAATGAGCAGTTCTTC CASSLLPAEGNEQFF
TRBJ1-2 TRBV12-5 - - TGTGCTAGTGCCGCCCTCCCGGGGGACTATGGCTACACCTTC CASAALPGDYGYTF
TRBJ1-4 TRBV27 - TRBD1 TGTGCCAGCAGTTTATCGTGGCAGGGGGCAACTAATGAAAAACTGTTTTTT CASSLSWQGATNEKLFF
TRBJ2-3 TRBV29-1 - - TGCAGCGTTGAAGTCCTGGAGGGGATTAGTACGCAGTATTTT CSVEVLEGISTQYF
TRBJ2-2 TRBV11-3 - TRBD1 TGTGCCAGCAGCTTAGGAGACAGGGCGAAGAACACCGGGGAGCTGTTTTTT CASSLGDRAKNTGELFF
TRBJ1-1 TRBV4-1 few TRBD1 TGCGCCAGCAGCCACGGATTTTTACAGGGGGGGAACACTGAAGCTTTCTTT CASSHGFLQGGNTEAFF
TRBJ2-5 TRBV5-1 - TRBD2 TGCGCCAGCAGCTTGCGGGCTAGCGGCCGGGGAGAGACCCAGTACTTC CASSLRASGRGETQYF
TRBJ1-3 TRBV5-4 - - TGTGCCAGCAGCTTGAACAGGGTCGGAAACACCATATATTTT CASSLNRVGNTIYF
TRBJ1-4 TRBV15 - TRBD1 TGTGCCACCAGCGTCGGACAGGGGGCGTGGGGTGAAAAACTGTTTTTT CATSVGQGAWGEKLFF
TRBJ2-2 TRBV9 - TRBD1 TGTGCCAGCAGCCCACAGGGGACGAACATCGGGGAGCTGTTTTTT CASSPQGTNIGELFF
TRBJ1-1 TRBV6-5 - - TGTGCCAGCAGTTATAGTATGGCGGATAACACTGAAGCTTTCTTT CASSYSMADNTEAFF
TRBJ2-1 TRBV5-1 - TRBD2 TGCGCCAGCAGCAAGGGACTAGCGGGAAACAATGAGCAGTTCTTC CASSKGLAGNNEQFF
TRBJ2-7 TRBV4-1 - - TGCGCCAGCAGCCAGGAGGCTAGGGAAGGGGAGCAGTACTTC CASSQEAREGEQYF
TRBJ2-3 TRBV10-1 - - TGCGCCAGCAGTGCCGGGTTCACAGATACGCAGTATTTT CASSAGFTDTQYF
TRBJ2-2 TRBV5-1 once TRBD2 TGCGCCAGCAGCCCCGTCGGACTAGCGGGGGGTCCCGGGGAGCTGTTTTTT CASSPVGLAGGPGELFF
TRBJ1-2 TRBV27 - - TGTGCCAGCAGTTTAACGGGTGGAAAGGGCTACACCTTC CASSLTGGKGYTF
TRBJ1-3 TRBV28 - - TGTGCCAGCAGTTTATTTTTAGGCAGCGATTCAAACACCATATATTTT CASSLFLGSDSNTIYF
TRBJ2-1 TRBV6-1 - - TGTGCCAGCAGTGAATTCGTAGGTCGGGGTGAGCAGTTCTTC CASSEFVGRGEQFF
TRBJ2-3 TRBV18 - TRBD2 TGTGCCAGCTCACCCGGACTAGCGGGGGGTCCGGATACGCAGTATTTT CASSPGLAGGPDTQYF
TRBJ2-3 TRBV5-6 few - TGTGCCAGCAGCTTGACATATTTTAGCACAGATACGCAGTATTTT CASSLTYFSTDTQYF
TRBJ1-5 TRBV7-9 few - TGTGCCAGCAGCTTAGCATGGATTGAGGGAGATAGCAATCAGCCCCAGCATTTT CASSLAWIEGDSNQPQHF
TRBJ2-5 TRBV10-1 - TRBD1 TGCGCCAGCAGTCAGTATGGGACAGGGGAAAAAGGGACCCAGTACTTC CASSQYGTGEKGTQYF
TRBJ1-4 TRBV7-9 - - TGTGCCAGCAGCTTAGAGGCAGCGAGTGAAAAACTGTTTTTT CASSLEAASEKLFF
TRBJ2-7 TRBV6-6 - TRBD1 TGTGCCAGCAGTTACTCGACAGGGGGCCCAACCTACGAGCAGTACTTC CASSYSTGGPTYEQYF
TRBJ1-1 TRBV28 - TRBD1 TGTGCCAGCAGTTTAACTCTCGGCAGGGGGTTGATGAACACTGAAGCTTTCTTT CASSLTLGRGLMNTEAFF
TRBJ2-2 TRBV28 - TRBD2 TGTGCCAGCAAACGGAGCGGGGGAACCGGGGAGCTGTTTTTT CASKRSGGTGELFF
TRBJ2-1 TRBV28 - TRBD1 TGTGCCAGCACCTGGGGGACAGCTTCCAATGAGCAGTTCTTC CASTWGTASNEQFF
TRBJ2-7 TRBV7-2 once TRBD2 TGTGCCAGCAGCATGACCGGGACTAGCGGGTACGAGCAGTACTTC CASSMTGTSGYEQYF
TRBJ2-1 TRBV6-5 - - TGTGCCAGCACTGATCCTAACAATGAGCAGTTCTTC CASTDPNNEQFF
TRBJ1-4 TRBV5-1 - - TGCGCCAGCAGCTTCTCGAGGAACAGGGATGAAAAACTGTTTTTT CASSFSRNRDEKLFF
TRBJ1-1 TRBV6-6 - - TGTGTCAGCAGTTACTCGGGACAAGTCTTGACTGAAGCTTTCTTT CVSSYSGQVLTEAFF
TRBJ2-7 TRBV7-8 - - TGTGCCAGCAGCTTACAGGGGCATTCCTACGAGCAGTACTTC CASSLQGHSYEQYF
TRBJ1-1 TRBV7-9 - TRBD1 TGTGCCAGCAGCGGACAGGGAACAGGGTACACTGAAGCTTTCTTT CASSGQGTGYTEAFF
TRBJ2-3 TRBV10-2 - TRBD1 TGCGCCAGCAGTGGACGTCGACAGGGGGCTCCTACAGATACGCAGTATTTT CASSGRRQGAPTDTQYF
TRBJ1-3 TRBV7-8 - - TGTGCCAGCAGCCTCCTCGGAAACACCATATATTTT CASSLLGNTIYF